The 25 T cell receptor beta chains given below trace back to one sample, sequenced in a study of blood T cell repertoires in COVID-19. Assay used: immunoSEQ multiplex PCR; TCRdb lists only in-frame clones, some missing. This table holds 250,000 to 400,000 clones, 90% found once. Input material: peripheral blood. Receptors were obtained from a woman aged 30 to 39 with COVID-19, enrolled during active disease.

The V call is TRBV3-1 (or the pseudogene TRBV3-2), the J call TRBJ1-2; possible D gene TRBD1, 6 bases. Germline V gene lookup returns CDR1 LGHDT and CDR2 YNNKEL (reference sequence). Trimming left V 1 base short and J 6 bases short, with 12 bases between. The CDR3 spans 14 residues. The CDR3 bases are TGTGCCAGCAGCCAAGTTCAGGGGAAGGATGGCTACACCTTC. Translated: CASSQVQGKDGYTF.

The chain joins TRBV11-2 to TRBJ2-7; 8 bases agree with TRBD2. V was clipped by 0 bases and J by 2 bases; unmatched bases: 6. The CDR3 totals 16 residues. Looked up from germline, CDR1 is SGHAT and CDR2 is FQNNGV. The CDR3: CASSLEAGGITYEQYF. In DNA, the CDR3 is TGTGCCAGCAGCTTAGAGGCGGGAGGCATCACCTACGAGCAGTACTTC. The complete variable domain, with remaining parts taken from reference TRBV11-2 and TRBJ2-7, reads EAGVAQSPRYKIIEKRQSVAFWCNPISGHATLYWYQQILGQGPKLLIQFQNNGVVDDSQLPKDRFSAERLKGVDSTLKIQPAKLEDSAVYLCASSLEAGGITYEQYFGPGTRLTVT.

The CDR3 reads CASRKGGGQTEAFF. Here the CDR3 DNA reads TGTGCCAGTAGAAAGGGGGGGGGCCAAACTGAAGCTTTCTTT. The chain employs TRBV19 and TRBJ1-1, with TRBD1 as a possible D gene (6 bases). Germline V CDR1 and CDR2: LNHDA, SQIVND (reference sequence). CDR3 length: 14 residues. V gave up 6 bases and J gave up 5 bases, with 16 bases separating them.

J is TRBJ2-7 and V is TRBV11-2, with D tentatively TRBD2 (5 bases). The V end was cut by 2 bases, the J end by 2 bases, with 13 bases between. The CDR3 length is 15 residues. Germline CDR1 reads SGHAT; CDR2 reads FQNNGV. The CDR3 coding sequence is TGTGCCAGCAGCTTAATGGGAGACCCCGCCTACGAGCAGTACTTC. Encoded protein: CASSLMGDPAYEQYF.

This chain uses TRBV18 with TRBJ2-7; D is possibly TRBD2 (5 bases). Between the trimmed V and J ends, which lost 2 bases and 5 bases, there was a span of 7 bases. CDR3 size: 12 residues. Germline V lookup: CDR1 KGHSH, CDR2 LQKENI. DNA of the CDR3: TGTGCCAGCTCACCATACGGGGACGAGCAGTACTTC. This codes for CASSPYGDEQYF. The complete variable domain, with remaining parts taken from reference TRBV18 and TRBJ2-7, reads NAGVMQNPRHLVRRRGQEARLRCSPMKGHSHVYWYRQLPEEGLKFMVYLQKENIIDESGMPKERFSAEFPKEGPSILRIQQVVRGDSAAYFCASSPYGDEQYFGPGTRLTVT.

CDR3 nucleotides: TGTGCCAGCAGCCCGACCGGGGGGTATACGCAGTATTTT. Its protein is CASSPTGGYTQYF. This chain links TRBV12-3 or TRBV12-4 with TRBJ2-3; 7 nucleotides align to TRBD2. V lost 6 bases to trimming and J lost 7 bases; unmatched junction nucleotides: 7. CDR3 length equals 13 residues.

A note on this clone: This specimen includes other DNA sequences encoding the same CDR3. The V call is TRBV7-2, the J call TRBJ2-5, with 12 bases that match TRBD2. CDR1 is SGHTA, CDR2 FQGNSA, per germline. With V trimmed by 0 bases and J by 4 bases, 0 bases remained unmatched. This CDR3 is 15 amino acids long. The DNA for the CDR3 is TGTGCCAGCAGCTTAGCGGGACTAGCGGGAGAGACCCAGTACTTC. Translation: CASSLAGLAGETQYF.

The rearrangement links TRBV2 to TRBJ2-7; 10 nucleotides line up with TRBD1. CDR3 length equals 14 residues. Trimming cost V 6 bases and J 4 bases; bases outside gene matches: 6. Germline V CDR1 and CDR2: SNHLY, FYNNEI. As DNA, the CDR3 is TGTGCCAGCAGGGGACAGGGGAAAGGGTACGAGCAGTACTTC. Encoded protein: CASRGQGKGYEQYF.

The J gene is TRBJ2-1, the V gene TRBV24-1, with TRBD2 matching 10 bases. Germline V gives CDR1 KGHDR, CDR2 SFDVKD. CDR3 length equals 16 residues. V was clipped by 5 bases and J by 3 bases; unmatched bases: 6. The CDR3 DNA follows: TGTGCCACCAGTGGGGCTAGCGGGAGCTACTACAATGAGCAGTTCTTC. Protein sequence: CATSGASGSYYNEQFF.

The rearrangement joins TRBV5-5 to TRBJ1-1, with a tentative D call TRBD1 (6 bases). This CDR3 has 13 amino acids. The ends were cut back, 4 bases at V and 3 bases at J, with 10 bases in the middle. Per the germline V gene, CDR1 is SGHKS and CDR2 is YYEKEE (reference sequence). The CDR3, as DNA: TGTGCCAGCAGCGGGGACATCCACACTGAAGCTTTCTTT. Protein sequence: CASSGDIHTEAFF.

This chain connects TRBV2 to TRBJ2-7, with D possibly TRBD1 on 6 matching bases. Germline V CDR1 and CDR2: SNHLY, FYNNEI. Deletions cut 1 base from V and 3 bases from J, with 10 bases between. The CDR3 spans 14 residues. CDR3 sequence reads: CASSEGARGYEQYF. DNA of the CDR3: TGTGCCAGCAGTGAAGGGGCCAGGGGCTACGAGCAGTACTTC.

V and J are TRBV19 and TRBJ2-1; 9 nucleotides align to TRBD2. Germline values: CDR1 LNHDA, CDR2 SQIVND (reference sequence). This CDR3 is 15 amino acids long. J was trimmed by 4 bases and V by 7 bases; bases with no gene match: 8. The DNA of the CDR3 is TGTGCCAGTACCCGGACCCTAGCGGGATACAATGAGCAGTTCTTC. Translation gives CASTRTLAGYNEQFF.

The chain is built from TRBV29-1 and TRBJ1-1, with a tentative D call TRBD1 (5 bases). Germline V gives CDR1 SQVTM, CDR2 ANQGSEA. CDR3 length equals 13 residues. Between the trimmed V and J ends, which lost 4 bases and 0 bases, there was a span of 9 bases. In DNA, the CDR3 is TGCAGCGTTGGAGGACAACTGAACACTGAAGCTTTCTTT. The encoded protein is CSVGGQLNTEAFF.

The chain recombines TRBV28 with TRBJ2-7, with TRBD1 matching over 7 bases. With V trimmed by 8 bases and J by 3 bases, 7 bases remained unmatched. The CDR3 length is 13 residues. Germline CDR1 reads MDHEN; CDR2 reads SYDVKM. The CDR3 sequence: CASQTGSNYEQYF. Written as DNA, the CDR3 is TGTGCCAGCCAGACAGGGTCCAACTACGAGCAGTACTTC.

The chain couples TRBV3-1 (or the pseudogene TRBV3-2) to TRBJ2-7; 8 bases line up with TRBD2. This CDR3 region has 17 residues. Germline CDR1 and CDR2: LGHDT and YNNKEL (reference sequence). V shed 1 base and J 2 bases; nucleotides not matched to a gene: 10. In DNA form, the CDR3 reads TGTGCCAGCAGCCAAGGGCGACGATTAGCGGGACCCTACGAGCAGTACTTC. As protein: CASSQGRRLAGPYEQYF.

This clone has only one observation. The chain uses TRBV15 and TRBJ1-4; no clear D. Per the germline V gene, CDR1 is LNHNV and CDR2 is YYDKDF (reference sequence). The CDR3 consists of 13 residues. Trimming removed 1 base at V and 6 bases at J, with 6 bases between. Here the CDR3 DNA reads TGTGCCACCAGCAGAGGGAGGGATGAAAAACTGTTTTTT. This encodes CATSRGRDEKLFF.

The J gene is TRBJ2-1, the V gene TRBV27; 16 nucleotides agree with TRBD2. The J segment lost 4 bases and the V segment lost 6 bases, leaving 3 bases of the junction unmatched. CDR1 MNHEY and CDR2 SMNVEV come from the germline V gene (reference sequence). The CDR3 consists of 16 residues. The CDR3 sequence is CASRGLAGGLYNEQFF. The CDR3 nucleotides read TGTGCCAGCAGGGGACTAGCGGGAGGGCTTTACAATGAGCAGTTCTTC.

V and J are TRBV6-5 and TRBJ1-1; D is undetermined. V was clipped by 4 bases and J by 4 bases, with 10 bases between them. CDR3 length equals 13 residues. Germline V gene data show CDR1 as MNHEY and CDR2 as SVGAGI. CDR3: CASSSGWSTEAFF. In nucleotides, the CDR3 is TGTGCCAGCAGTTCCGGGTGGAGCACTGAAGCTTTCTTT.

This chain joins TRBV25-1 and TRBJ1-1; TRBD1 matches 8 bases. The germline V gene encodes CDR1 MGHDK and CDR2 SYGVNS. This CDR3 has 13 amino acids. The trim removed 4 bases at V and 5 bases at J, leaving 3 bases unmatched. In DNA form, the CDR3 reads TGTGCCAGCAGTGGGCAGGGGGCGACTGAAGCTTTCTTT. Translation gives CASSGQGATEAFF.

This clone occurred many times. This chain joins TRBV2 and TRBJ1-1; D is ambiguous. The CDR3 totals 11 residues. V was clipped by 2 bases and J by 10 bases, with 8 bases between them. Germline CDR1 SNHLY, CDR2 FYNNEI. Here the CDR3 DNA reads TGTGCCAGCAGTGAAAGAGGGCCAGCTTTCTTT. Its protein is CASSERGPAFF.

The chain carries TRBV6-5 and TRBJ2-4; TRBD2 matches at 10 bases. The V gene end was trimmed by 0 bases and the J gene end by 9 bases; junction bases not matched to a gene: 8. The CDR3 runs to 16 residues. Per the germline V gene, CDR1 is MNHEY and CDR2 is SVGAGI. CDR3 region: CASSYSASGGRSIQYF. CDR3 DNA sequence: TGTGCCAGCAGTTACTCAGCTAGCGGGGGTAGAAGCATTCAGTACTTC.

The chain carries TRBV30 and TRBJ2-1; D may be TRBD2 (6 bases). CDR1 GTSNPN and CDR2 SVGIG come from the germline V gene (reference sequence). Trimming pared 8 bases from V and 7 bases from J, leaving 18 bases between. The CDR3 has 13 residues. The CDR3 loop reads CARESGGINEQFF. CDR3 sequence (DNA): TGTGCCCGGGAGTCCGGAGGGATAAATGAGCAGTTCTTC.

The sample holds one count of this clone. The sample carries other DNA sequences with the same CDR3. This chain uses TRBV5-6 with TRBJ1-1, with TRBD1 as a possible D gene (5 bases). The CDR3 contains 15 residues. Deletions cut 0 bases from V and 2 bases from J, with 11 bases between. The germline V gene encodes CDR1 SGHDT and CDR2 YYEEEE. The CDR3 region is CASSLVDRANTEAFF. DNA for the CDR3: TGTGCCAGCAGCTTGGTAGACAGAGCAAACACTGAAGCTTTCTTT.

The chain recombines TRBV27 with TRBJ1-1; D gene ambiguous. The V end lost 6 bases, the J end lost 8 bases, and 16 bases lay between the germline ends. The CDR3 runs 13 residues. Germline values: CDR1 MNHEY, CDR2 SMNVEV (reference sequence). The CDR3 region is CASSLGAKQEAFF. CDR3 DNA: TGTGCCAGCAGCTTGGGAGCCAAACAAGAAGCTTTCTTT.

This chain joins TRBV13 and TRBJ2-7; tentative D call: TRBD2 (6 bases). Between the trimmed V and J ends, which lost 2 bases and 3 bases, there was a span of 17 bases. CDR1 and CDR2 from the germline V gene are PRHDT and FYEKMQ (reference sequence). The CDR3 consists of 16 residues. The CDR3, as DNA: TGTGCCAGCAGCTTAATAGGAGGGGCCAAAGGCTACGAGCAGTACTTC. As protein: CASSLIGGAKGYEQYF.